This entry concerns a single T cell receptor (beta chain). This clone was observed once. Its antigen target is currently unknown. Base qualities are not provided; no much larger clone lies one nucleotide away. CDR1 and CDR2 are drawn from the germline V gene: ENHRY, SYGVKD. Compared with germline, V lacks 5 bases and J lacks 9 bases; bases without a gene match: 13. The CDR3 numbers 15 residues from cysteine through phenylalanine. Only the CDR3 DNA stays, 45 bases, in frame from base 1. The data derive from a study of cytomegalovirus exposure and HLA in healthy donors (dated by TCRdb to the late 2010s). Study-level background: An earlier analysis of roughly 570 of the donors reported 276 Gb of sequence data and 117 million unique TCR beta sequences obtained from approximately 180 million T cells. Genome-wide SNP genotypes for about 65% of the 666 donors were used in a later genetic analysis, which treated that subset as a discovery cohort. Every discovery cohort repertoire had been produced on one sequencing platform. Along with the roughly 670-subject first cohort, a separate validation cohort of around 110 different subjects was used. An earlier analysis of around 540 of the donors applied high-throughput TCR beta sequencing to assess whether each TCR beta V gene segment acted as functional or pseudogenic. Around 320 gigabases of sequencing data and 70 million to 85 million unique TCR sequences were included in an early release covering under 650 HLA-typed donors. The number of donors typed differed by locus, with 629-630 for A, B, C, DRB1 and DQB1, roughly 520 for DQA1, 600 to 610 for DPA1, and around 430 for DPB1. The study aimed to test whether cataloging public T cell receptors could reveal signatures of past pathogen exposure. Using immunosequencing, the study profiled T cell repertoires from around 670 subjects and related those repertoires to cytomegalovirus serostatus. In a later analysis, previously published TCR beta repertoires from 666 donors were re-analyzed and high-resolution HLA genotyping was added so that TCR occurrence patterns could be studied. Rather than using new phenotypic data, the later analysis identified candidate immune exposures from TCR beta sequences and from how often those sequences occurred across donors. To predict cytomegalovirus infection status, the study brought together high-throughput TCR immunosequencing, statistical association of individual TCRs with disease status, and machine learning. A few DR-DQ haplotypes were handled as single units for association and clustering because linkage in the cohort was strong. Alongside the repertoire data, information on donor age, sex, ethnicity and CMV serostatus was compiled. HLA typing covered class I and class II loci at four-digit resolution. Among the roughly 380 genotyped donors, around 81% belonged to the genetic ancestry cluster associated with self-reported Caucasian donors. On average, roughly 240,000 unique TCR beta nucleotide sequences were sequenced per donor among a few hundred genotyped donors of the cohort, with roughly 18% of those sequences being non-productive.

The cohort consisted of some 730 healthy bone marrow donors. Cohort members were all nominally healthy when sampled, although unrecorded immune exposures were likely present. The donor was CMV seropositive and belonged to the group of more than 250 seropositive cohort members. Each donor provided a peripheral blood sample, and peripheral blood mononuclear cells were used for TCR beta sequencing. The Qiagen DNeasy Blood Extraction Kit was used to extract genomic DNA from the blood cell samples. Library preparation used the immunoSEQ multiplex PCR assay. A mixture of 60 forward primers for TCR Vbeta segments and 13 reverse primers for TCR Jbeta segments was used in the multiplex PCR. The CDR3 region of rearranged TCR beta genes was amplified from genomic DNA with a multiplex PCR assay. Amplified TCR beta libraries were sequenced as 87-base-pair reads on the Illumina HiSeq System. Per the original workflow: In a later analysis, roughly 80 million unique TCR beta chains were counted across the roughly 610 repertoires, and approximately 9.9 million of these chains were shared by at least two donors. A nearest-neighbor algorithm error-corrected the raw reads and collapsed the reads into unique sequences, merging closely related sequences to remove PCR and sequencing errors. V, D and J gene segments were assigned by aligning CDR3 sequences to IMGT reference sequences. For a sequence to be retained, at least a six-nucleotide match to both a V gene segment and a J gene segment was required. Rearrangements were called productive when the CDR3 lacked stop codons and stayed in frame with V and J; all others were non-productive. Following IMGT convention, CDR3 was defined as the stretch from the second conserved V-encoded cysteine up to the conserved J-encoded phenylalanine. The earlier analysis of fewer than 700 of the donors excluded sequences that lacked an unambiguous match to a single V gene segment. In an earlier analysis of approximately 560 of the donors, a V segment was called functional when productive rearrangements were above 56.7%, and segregating when the standard deviation between donors exceeded 5%. A statistical classification framework was developed to diagnose cytomegalovirus status using the catalog of TCR beta chain sequences. In a later analysis, V and J genes were assigned by comparing TCR nucleotide sequences against IMGT/GENE-DB human TR gene sequences. A later analysis assigned CDR3 sequences and most-parsimonious VDJ recombination scenarios with the TCRdist pipeline. A later analysis defined each TCR beta chain by its CDR3 amino acid sequence plus V-gene family, and excluded reads lacking a unique V-gene family. A later analysis removed 550 to 700 highly shared, low-generation-probability nucleotide sequences to deal with suspected cross-contamination and a sequencing artifact. In a later analysis, a clonal expansion index for each public chain was calculated from normalized within-repertoire ranks of inferred template counts. A later analysis computed generation probabilities with a VDJ recombination model fitted to out-of-frame rearrangements, and checked the results against IGoR. In a later analysis, hypergeometric tests were used to score TCR-TCR, TCR-HLA and TCR-CMV co-occurrence, with a repertoire-size bias correction applied to TCR pairs. To estimate false discovery rates, a later analysis permuted the HLA or CMV assignments 20 times. In a later analysis, co-occurring TCRs were grouped using DBSCAN, and TCRdist sequence similarity was added for clustering within HLA-allele-positive subsets. Repertoires with fewer than 30,000 or more than 120,000 public chains were left out of co-occurrence clustering, as were several repertoires with anomalous nucleotide sharing. TCRdb re-hosts the immuneACCESS table, in-frame sequences only. Its copies lack some clones; in the studies checked, an unresolved V gene accounts for under half of them, and the cause for the rest is not known. V, J and clone size are those of that table, while D and trimming were read from the DNA. The sample profile shows roughly 150,000 clones; less than 85% of them were found once. The ten most abundant clones make up about 2.2% of the sample.

The paper's findings and limits, for the study overall: Compared with equally common non-associated chains, HLA-associated TCR beta chains in a later analysis were more clonally expanded and had lower generation probabilities. Some IMGT-functional V segments, including TRBV6-2 and TRBV6-3, could not be told apart with the 87-base-pair reads, so those segments were excluded. In vitro tests confirmed that a few of the cytomegalovirus-associated TCR beta chains recognize cytomegalovirus antigens. A later genetic analysis associated a missense DCLRE1C variant with V-gene and J-gene trimming of TCR beta chains, and an independent cohort replicated the association. In a later analysis, TCR association rates were found to vary across HLA loci, with the most associated TCRs seen for DRB1 alleles and the fewest for HLA-C alleles. Correlated functional status among segregating V segments might be attributable to linkage disequilibrium, but an unknown experimental factor could not be ruled out. In a later analysis, some 17,000 TCR beta sequences were associated with specific HLA alleles at a false discovery rate of 0.05. Because HLA typing was missing for some donors at each locus, association tests included only the typed subset. Most CMV-associated TCR beta chains appeared to be HLA-restricted in a later analysis, and the HLA associations seemed to be driven largely by CMV exposure. According to a later analysis, parvovirus B19, influenza, CMV and Epstein-Barr virus appeared linked to several top co-occurrence clusters. Only TCR beta chains were sequenced in this cohort, and the absence of alpha or paired-chain data limited detectable features. Because counts were too low, roughly 17 rarely observed V segments, including chromosome 9 orphons, were left out of the earlier analysis of about 620 of the donors. The authors suggested that the approach could potentially be generalized to other disease states and immunological phenotypes. Immune exposure information for the cohort was limited to CMV serostatus. Strong co-occurrence of HLA alleles, especially DR and DQ, made assigning TCR associations to individual alleles difficult. A cluster of highly shared sequence variants was judged likely to be a technical artifact of the sequencing pipeline. The study gave a list of roughly 150 TCR beta chains associated with cytomegalovirus. Compared with the 666-donor mean, donors in an Asian-associated ancestry cluster had fewer N-insertions in productive TCRs, according to a later genetic analysis. The classifier was reported to diagnose cytomegalovirus status with high specificity and sensitivity in both the original and validation cohorts. A further reported finding was that TCR beta sequences accurately predicted the HLA-A and HLA-B alleles for most subjects in the first cohort. Most TCR sequences were observed very rarely across donors, whereas some public TCRs were present in many individuals. In an earlier analysis of some 500 of the donors, most TCR beta V segments appeared in productive rearrangements about 87% or about 30% of the time, broadly matching IMGT annotations. Roughly uniform sequencing depth across donors was assumed in presence/absence analyses, although this assumption may not hold.

Sequences were obtained from PBMCs. The receptor's source is a woman between 55 and 75 years old in good health and CMV-seropositive. The chain uses TRBV10-3 and TRBJ1-5; 7 of the junction bases match TRBD1. The CDR3 corresponds to CAISRDRDRAAPQHF. The nucleotides read TGTGCCATCAGTCGAGACAGGGATCGGGCGGCGCCCCAGCATTTT.